Below, 31 T cell receptor beta chains from the same sample are listed, as sequenced in a study of monozygotic twins with inflammatory bowel disease. With the 5' RACE reads reprocessed, TCRdb shows one record per CDR3 protein and no DNA. This listing includes about 300,000 distinct CDR3 sequences. The source material was blood. The receptors shown here come from a human donor with ulcerative colitis or Crohn's disease, or a healthy co-twin of an affected twin (not recorded which).

The chain has TRBV3-1 and TRBJ2-7. CDR1 is LGHDT and CDR2 is YNNKEL in the germline V gene (reference sequence). The CDR3 sequence is 15 residues long. The CDR3: CASSQDNGRYYEQYF.

The chain recombines TRBV28 with TRBJ2-7; TCRdb gives TRBD1 as the D gene, but with no DNA this cannot be confirmed. CDR1 and CDR2 from the germline V gene are MDHEN and SYDVKM. The CDR3 runs to 12 residues. The CDR3 loop is CASRLSPYEQYF.

The chain recombines TRBV9 with TRBJ2-1; absent DNA, TCRdb's TRBD2 call cannot be checked. CDR1 SGDLS and CDR2 YYNGEE come from the germline V gene. The CDR3 extends over 15 amino acids. CDR3 amino acids: CASSFLAGGNNEQFF.

This chain connects TRBV18 to TRBJ1-4. There are 12 residues in the CDR3. Per germline, CDR1 KGHSH and CDR2 LQKENI. The CDR3 protein is CASSPRDEKLFF. The full variable domain, rest sourced from reference TRBV18 and TRBJ1-4, is NAGVMQNPRHLVRRRGQEARLRCSPMKGHSHVYWYRQLPEEGLKFMVYLQKENIIDESGMPKERFSAEFPKEGPSILRIQQVVRGDSAAYFCASSPRDEKLFFGSGTQLSVL.

This sequence joins TRBV2 and TRBJ1-5; the D gene TCRdb calls, TRBD1, cannot be checked with no DNA. The CDR3 length is 15 residues. In germline, CDR1 is SNHLY, CDR2 FYNNEI. CDR3 in amino acids: CASSGDPGANQPQHF. Drawing the rest from reference TRBV2 and TRBJ1-5, the complete variable domain is EPEVTQTPSHQVTQMGQEVILRCVPISNHLYFYWYRQILGQKVEFLVSFYNNEISEKSEIFDDQFSVERPDGSNFTLKIRSTKLEDSAMYFCASSGDPGANQPQHFGDGTRLSIL.

The chain recombines TRBV10-3 with TRBJ1-2. CDR1 ENHRY and CDR2 SYGVKD come from the germline V gene. The CDR3 runs to 14 residues. CDR3 in amino acids: CASHGQSNNYGYTF.

The rearrangement uses TRBV5-1 and TRBJ1-2; TCRdb names TRBD1, which stays unverified in the absence of DNA. Germline values: CDR1 SGHRS, CDR2 YFSETQ. The CDR3 length is 15 residues. This CDR3 reads CASSPGQGLNYGYTF.

The chain has TRBV20-1 and TRBJ2-1; the D call from TCRdb, TRBD1, cannot be confirmed without DNA. The germline V gene has CDR1 DFQATT and CDR2 SNEGSKA (reference sequence). The length of the CDR3 is 14 residues. The CDR3: CSAPPAKGYNEQFF.

The chain uses TRBV28 and TRBJ1-2; TCRdb indicates TRBD1, and absent DNA this call remains unverified. The germline CDR1 and CDR2 sequences are MDHEN and SYDVKM. The CDR3 sequence is 15 residues long. The CDR3 reads CASRKRTGTNYGYTF.

The V call is TRBV11-2, the J call TRBJ1-4. Germline V gives CDR1 SGHAT, CDR2 FQNNGV. The CDR3 runs to 15 residues. This CDR3 is CASTKIYGENEKLFF.

The V call is TRBV19, the J call TRBJ2-3; TCRdb gives TRBD2 as the D gene, but with no DNA this cannot be confirmed. Germline lookup yields CDR1 LNHDA and CDR2 SQIVND (reference sequence). The length of the CDR3 is 15 residues. The chain's CDR3 is CATRTTYFYTDTQYF. The full variable domain, rest sourced from reference TRBV19 and TRBJ2-3, is DGGITQSPKYLFRKEGQNVTLSCEQNLNHDAMYWYRQDPGQGLRLIYYSQIVNDFQKGDIAEGYSVSREKKESFPLTVTSAQKNPTAFYLCATRTTYFYTDTQYFGPGTRLTVL.

V and J are TRBV7-2 and TRBJ1-4; TCRdb's assignment of TRBD1 cannot be checked, as there is no DNA. The CDR3 has 15 amino acids. Germline values: CDR1 SGHTA, CDR2 FQGNSA. CDR3 region: CASSLWGADNEKLFF.

The V and J genes are TRBV12-3 or TRBV12-4 and TRBJ2-3; TCRdb picks TRBD2, but there is no DNA to check that call. This CDR3 has 15 residues. This CDR3 is CASSDSGRVWDTQYF.

The chain carries TRBV5-4 and TRBJ2-4; TCRdb outputs TRBD2, but without DNA this stays unchecked. This CDR3 has 18 amino acids. Germline V gene lookup returns CDR1 SGHNT and CDR2 YYREEE (reference sequence). This CDR3 is CASSFRTSGGRAKNIQYF.

The V gene is TRBV15, the J gene TRBJ1-4; lacking DNA, the TRBD1 call made by TCRdb goes unchecked. The CDR3 contains 17 residues. CDR1 is LNHNV and CDR2 is YYDKDF in the germline V gene (reference sequence). The CDR3 is CATSRVRTTGVNEKLFF. Complete variable domain (other parts from reference TRBV15 and TRBJ1-4): DAMVIQNPRYQVTQFGKPVTLSCSQTLNHNVMYWYQQKSSQAPKLLFHYYDKDFNNEADTPDNFQSRRPNTSFCFLDIRSPGLGDTAMYLCATSRVRTTGVNEKLFFGSGTQLSVL.

The CDR3: CSAVSGVEQFF. The chain is built from TRBV20-1 and TRBJ2-1; no DNA is available, so the TRBD2 call from TCRdb remains unchecked. The CDR3 totals 11 residues. Germline lookup yields CDR1 DFQATT and CDR2 SNEGSKA (reference sequence).

This chain links TRBV7-9 with TRBJ1-2. Germline V gene data show CDR1 as SEHNR and CDR2 as FQNEAQ (reference sequence). The CDR3 length is 14 residues. The CDR3 is CASSPSGGMGGYTF.

The chain carries TRBV24-1 and TRBJ2-1; TCRdb designates TRBD1, a call that cannot be tested without DNA. The CDR3 is made up of 13 amino acids. The V gene's germline CDR1 is KGHDR and CDR2 SFDVKD. The CDR3 sequence is CATSDPGFNEQFF.

V usage is TRBV2 and J usage is TRBJ2-5; the TCRdb D gene call, TRBD1, has no DNA to confirm it. Germline V CDR1 and CDR2: SNHLY, FYNNEI. The CDR3 runs to 16 residues. The CDR3 loop reads CASSRAIGVGQETQYF.

This chain uses TRBV5-4 with TRBJ2-1. Germline V lookup: CDR1 SGHNT, CDR2 YYREEE (reference sequence). This CDR3 comprises 14 residues. Here the CDR3 reads CASSLDRFYNEQFF.

The V and J genes are TRBV5-5 and TRBJ1-4; absent DNA, TCRdb's TRBD1 call cannot be checked. This CDR3 is 14 amino acids long. CDR1 is SGHKS, CDR2 YYEKEE, per germline (reference sequence). The CDR3 is CASRPGGRREKLFF.

This rearrangement joins TRBV14 to TRBJ2-7; checking the TCRdb D call of TRBD1 is not possible without DNA. There are 16 residues in the CDR3. Germline loops: CDR1 SGHDN, CDR2 FVKESK. CDR3: CASSQDLGQGGYEQYF. The variable domain in full, completed from reference TRBV14 and TRBJ2-7, reads EAGVTQFPSHSVIEKGQTVTLRCDPISGHDNLYWYRRVMGKEIKFLLHFVKESKQDESGMPNNRFLAERTGGTYSTLKVQPAELEDSGVYFCASSQDLGQGGYEQYFGPGTRLTVT.

The chain couples TRBV5-1 to TRBJ2-7; TCRdb's assignment of TRBD1 cannot be checked, as there is no DNA. CDR3 length equals 15 residues. Germline CDR1 is SGHRS and CDR2 is YFSETQ. The CDR3 spells CASSPENRGPYEQYF.

The gene calls are TRBV6-1 and TRBJ2-3; the D gene TCRdb calls, TRBD1, cannot be checked with no DNA. CDR3 length equals 14 residues. CDR1 and CDR2 from the germline V gene are MNHNS and SASEGT. Here the CDR3 reads CASTDGGAADTQYF.

V gene TRBV7-9 combines with J gene TRBJ2-3. Germline V CDR1 and CDR2: SEHNR, FQNEAQ (reference sequence). The CDR3 totals 15 residues. CDR3 in amino acids: CASSQYTRDVDTQYF. Full variable domain (remainder filled in from reference TRBV7-9 and TRBJ2-3): DTGVSQNPRHKITKRGQNVTFRCDPISEHNRLYWYRQTLGQGPEFLTYFQNEAQLEKSRLLSDRFSAERPKGSFSTLEIQRTEQGDSAMYLCASSQYTRDVDTQYFGPGTRLTVL.

This chain's CDR3 is CASSPLPTGELFF. V gene TRBV9 combines with J gene TRBJ2-2. The V gene's germline CDR1 is SGDLS and CDR2 YYNGEE. CDR3 length: 13 amino acids. The variable domain in full, completed from reference TRBV9 and TRBJ2-2, reads DSGVTQTPKHLITATGQRVTLRCSPRSGDLSVYWYQQSLDQGLQFLIQYYNGEERAKGNILERFSAQQFPDLHSELNLSSLELGDSALYFCASSPLPTGELFFGEGSRLTVL.

V and J are TRBV11-2 and TRBJ2-7; TCRdb outputs TRBD2, but without DNA this stays unchecked. The CDR3 has 14 residues. From germline, CDR1 is SGHAT and CDR2 FQNNGV. CDR3 protein: CASSNRLAGGGKYF. Full variable domain (outside the CDR3, taken from reference TRBV11-2 and TRBJ2-7): EAGVAQSPRYKIIEKRQSVAFWCNPISGHATLYWYQQILGQGPKLLIQFQNNGVVDDSQLPKDRFSAERLKGVDSTLKIQPAKLEDSAVYLCASSNRLAGGGKYFGPGTRLTVT.

This sequence joins TRBV10-3 and TRBJ1-2; absent DNA, TCRdb's TRBD1 call cannot be checked. In germline, CDR1 is ENHRY, CDR2 SYGVKD. The CDR3 runs 14 residues. The CDR3 region is CAISDAPRTYGYTF.

This chain joins TRBV28 and TRBJ1-1. In germline, CDR1 is MDHEN, CDR2 SYDVKM. The CDR3 is 15 amino acids. The CDR3 sequence is CASSLSFNRKVEAFF.

The chain is built from TRBV2 and TRBJ2-1; as DNA is missing, the TRBD2 call by TCRdb cannot be tested. CDR1 is SNHLY, CDR2 FYNNEI, per germline. The CDR3 extends over 15 amino acids. CDR3: CASKSAGVSYNEQFF.

J is TRBJ2-2 and V is TRBV12-3 or TRBV12-4; the D call of TRBD1 rests on TCRdb alone, since no DNA is present to check it. This CDR3 has 15 amino acids. The CDR3 region is CASRPGQTNTGELFF.